This T cell receptor (beta chain) was obtained from a study of cytomegalovirus exposure and HLA in healthy donors. Notes on the study in general: Cytomegalovirus association was listed for roughly 160 TCR beta chains.

Regarding this clone: Its antigen is as yet unknown.

CDR1 and CDR2 from the germline V gene are SGHRS and YFSETQ. The V gene end was trimmed by 0 bases and the J gene end by 5 bases; junction bases not matched to a gene: 4. This CDR3 comprises 14 residues. Amplification used 60 Vbeta primers and 13 Jbeta primers. Method: immunoSEQ multiplex PCR; TCRdb's copy keeps in-frame clones and lacks some. Counted here are 66,000 or so clones, roughly nine tenths occurring once; the ten biggest clones make up roughly 1.6%. This sequence joins TRBV5-1 and TRBJ2-7, with 8 bases lining up with TRBD2. This TCR derives from a man aged 30 to 45 in good health and CMV-seropositive. The material sequenced was PBMCs. CDR3 loop: CASSLAGGPHEQYF. The CDR3 region has the DNA TGCGCCAGCAGCTTGGCGGGAGGGCCCCACGAGCAGTACTTC.